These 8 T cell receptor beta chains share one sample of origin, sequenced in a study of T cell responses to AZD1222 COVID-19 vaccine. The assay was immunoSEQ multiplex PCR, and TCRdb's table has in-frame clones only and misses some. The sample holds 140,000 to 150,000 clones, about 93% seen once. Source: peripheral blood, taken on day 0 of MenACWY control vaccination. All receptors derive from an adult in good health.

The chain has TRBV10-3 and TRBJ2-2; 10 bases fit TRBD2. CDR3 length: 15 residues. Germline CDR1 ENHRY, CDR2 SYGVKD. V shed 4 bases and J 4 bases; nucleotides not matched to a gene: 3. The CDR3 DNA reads TGTGCCATCAGTGTCCAGCGGGAGGGCACCGGGGAGCTGTTTTTT. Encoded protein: CAISVQREGTGELFF.

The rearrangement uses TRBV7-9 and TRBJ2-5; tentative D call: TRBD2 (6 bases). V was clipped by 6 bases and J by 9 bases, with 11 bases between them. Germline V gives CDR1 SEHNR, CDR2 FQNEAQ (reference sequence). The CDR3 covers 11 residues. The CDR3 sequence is CASSYGEAQYF. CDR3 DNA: TGTGCCAGCAGTTATGGGGAGGCCCAGTACTTC.

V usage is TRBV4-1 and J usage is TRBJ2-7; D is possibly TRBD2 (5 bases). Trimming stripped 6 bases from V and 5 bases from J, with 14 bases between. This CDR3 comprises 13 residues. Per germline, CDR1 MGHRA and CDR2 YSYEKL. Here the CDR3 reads CASSQSGSHEQYF. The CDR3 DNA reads TGCGCCAGCAGTCAATCGGGAAGCCACGAGCAGTACTTC.

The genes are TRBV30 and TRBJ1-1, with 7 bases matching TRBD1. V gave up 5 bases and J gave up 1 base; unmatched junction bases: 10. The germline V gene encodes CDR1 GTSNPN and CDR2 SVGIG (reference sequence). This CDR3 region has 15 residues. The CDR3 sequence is CAWVRTGGSNTEAFF. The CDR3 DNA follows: TGTGCCTGGGTTAGGACAGGCGGCTCGAACACTGAAGCTTTCTTT.

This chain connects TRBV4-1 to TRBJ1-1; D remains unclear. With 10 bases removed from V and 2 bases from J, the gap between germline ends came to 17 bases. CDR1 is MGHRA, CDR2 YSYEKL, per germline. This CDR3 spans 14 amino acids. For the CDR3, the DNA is TGCGCCACCAGAAACCCCCAGGTAAACACTGAAGCTTTCTTT. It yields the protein CATRNPQVNTEAFF.

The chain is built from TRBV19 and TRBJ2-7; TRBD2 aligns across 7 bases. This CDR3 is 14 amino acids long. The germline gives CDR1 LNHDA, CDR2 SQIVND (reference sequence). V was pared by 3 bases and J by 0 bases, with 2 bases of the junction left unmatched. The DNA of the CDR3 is TGTGCCAGTAGTATTGGCGGGAGCTCCTACGAGCAGTACTTC. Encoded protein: CASSIGGSSYEQYF. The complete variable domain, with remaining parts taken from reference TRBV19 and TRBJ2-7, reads DGGITQSPKYLFRKEGQNVTLSCEQNLNHDAMYWYRQDPGQGLRLIYYSQIVNDFQKGDIAEGYSVSREKKESFPLTVTSAQKNPTAFYLCASSIGGSSYEQYFGPGTRLTVT.

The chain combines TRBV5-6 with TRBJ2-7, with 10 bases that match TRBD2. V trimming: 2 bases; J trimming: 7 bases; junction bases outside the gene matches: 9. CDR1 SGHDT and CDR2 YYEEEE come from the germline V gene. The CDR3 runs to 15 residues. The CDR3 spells CASSFIAGGPGEQYF. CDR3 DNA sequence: TGTGCCAGCAGCTTTATAGCGGGAGGCCCTGGGGAGCAGTACTTC.

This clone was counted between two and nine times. The chain's CDR3 is CAWRPGVNTEAFF. CDR3 in DNA: TGTGCCTGGAGGCCAGGGGTGAACACTGAAGCTTTCTTT. The chain recombines TRBV30 with TRBJ1-1; D is perhaps TRBD1 (6 bases). Germline CDR1 reads GTSNPN; CDR2 reads SVGIG (reference sequence). Trimming pared 3 bases from V and 0 bases from J, leaving 8 bases between. This CDR3 has 13 amino acids. The complete variable domain, with remaining parts taken from reference TRBV30 and TRBJ1-1, reads SQTIHQWPATLVQPVGSPLSLECTVEGTSNPNLYWYRQAAGRGLQLLFYSVGIGQISSEVPQNLSASRPQDRQFILSSKKLLLSDSGFYLCAWRPGVNTEAFFGQGTRLTVV.